Listed below are T cell receptor beta chains from one sample, sequenced in a study of blood T cell repertoires in COVID-19. The protocol was immunoSEQ multiplex PCR, while the TCRdb copy is restricted to in-frame clones and leaves out a portion. This repertoire shows approximately 85,000 clones, around 84% found once; its top ten account for about 20%. The sample consisted of peripheral blood. The receptors shown here come from a woman of 80 years or more in a cohort sampled during active or convalescent COVID-19. Each CDR3 is given with its conserved first and last residue. A D gene is named only where the DNA matches it firmly. The listing skips clone size in some rows; elsewhere it reads once, few, many or a size class.

J gene: TRBJ1-2; V gene: TRBV27; clone size: .; D gene: .; CDR3 protein: CASSLSGVGGYGYTF; CDR3 DNA: TGTGCCAGCAGTTTAAGTGGTGTGGGGGGGTATGGCTACACCTTC
J gene: TRBJ2-7; V gene: TRBV19; clone size: .; D gene: TRBD2; CDR3 protein: CASSLGGRSSYEQYF; CDR3 DNA: TGTGCCAGTAGTTTAGGCGGGAGAAGCTCCTACGAGCAGTACTTC
J gene: TRBJ2-2; V gene: TRBV18; clone size: once; D gene: TRBD1; CDR3 protein: CASSPKTGGTGELFF; CDR3 DNA: TGTGCCAGCTCACCTAAAACAGGGGGCACCGGGGAGCTGTTTTTT
J gene: TRBJ2-7; V gene: TRBV18; clone size: .; D gene: .; CDR3 protein: CASSPETGSYEQYF; CDR3 DNA: TGTGCCAGCTCACCCGAAACGGGGTCCTACGAGCAGTACTTC
J gene: TRBJ1-2; V gene: TRBV5-4; clone size: once; D gene: TRBD1; CDR3 protein: CASSFDRGNYGYTF; CDR3 DNA: TGTGCCAGCAGCTTCGACAGGGGGAACTATGGCTACACCTTC
J gene: TRBJ1-2; V gene: TRBV6-5; clone size: .; D gene: TRBD1; CDR3 protein: CASSYDRGEADYTF; CDR3 DNA: TGTGCCAGCAGTTACGACAGGGGGGAGGCGGACTACACCTTC
J gene: TRBJ1-1; V gene: TRBV6-5; clone size: few; D gene: .; CDR3 protein: CATREWTGEAFF; CDR3 DNA: TGTGCCACCAGGGAGTGGACTGGTGAAGCTTTCTTT
J gene: TRBJ1-5; V gene: TRBV12-5; clone size: .; D gene: TRBD1; CDR3 protein: CASGLGGQSNQPQHF; CDR3 DNA: TGTGCTAGTGGTTTGGGGGGACAGAGCAATCAGCCCCAGCATTTT
J gene: TRBJ1-2; V gene: TRBV30; clone size: .; D gene: .; CDR3 protein: CAWRGGGAEGYTF; CDR3 DNA: TGTGCCTGGAGAGGGGGGGGCGCGGAAGGCTACACCTTC
J gene: TRBJ2-2; V gene: TRBV4-1; clone size: .; D gene: TRBD1; CDR3 protein: CASSQETGVNTGELFF; CDR3 DNA: TGCGCCAGCAGCCAAGAGACAGGGGTGAACACCGGGGAGCTGTTTTTT
J gene: TRBJ2-3; V gene: TRBV3-1/TRBV3-2; clone size: .; D gene: TRBD2; CDR3 protein: CASRGGTSTDTQYF; CDR3 DNA: TGTGCCAGCCGGGGGGGGACTAGCACAGATACGCAGTATTTT
J gene: TRBJ2-7; V gene: TRBV29-1; clone size: .; D gene: TRBD2; CDR3 protein: CSVEELAGGGEQYF; CDR3 DNA: TGCAGCGTTGAAGAACTAGCGGGAGGGGGCGAGCAGTACTTC
J gene: TRBJ2-2; V gene: TRBV3-1/TRBV3-2; clone size: .; D gene: TRBD2; CDR3 protein: CASSWLAGGPGELFF; CDR3 DNA: TGTGCCAGCAGCTGGCTAGCGGGAGGGCCCGGGGAGCTGTTTTTT
J gene: TRBJ1-1; V gene: TRBV6-1; clone size: .; D gene: TRBD1; CDR3 protein: CASSEGTGNTEAFF; CDR3 DNA: TGTGCCAGCAGTGAAGGGACAGGGAACACTGAAGCTTTCTTT
J gene: TRBJ2-1; V gene: TRBV28; clone size: .; D gene: TRBD2; CDR3 protein: CASSPSGKVAGTYNEQFF; CDR3 DNA: TGTGCCAGCAGCCCCAGTGGAAAAGTAGCGGGGACCTACAATGAGCAGTTCTTC
J gene: TRBJ2-2; V gene: TRBV12-3/TRBV12-4; clone size: once; D gene: .; CDR3 protein: CASSFHTGELFF; CDR3 DNA: TGTGCCAGCAGCTTTCACACCGGGGAGCTGTTTTTT
J gene: TRBJ1-1; V gene: TRBV28; clone size: .; D gene: TRBD1; CDR3 protein: CASREGQGISEAFF; CDR3 DNA: TGTGCCAGCAGAGAGGGACAGGGGATTTCTGAAGCTTTCTTT
J gene: TRBJ1-1; V gene: TRBV28; clone size: .; D gene: TRBD1; CDR3 protein: CASSPTGTVPEAFF; CDR3 DNA: TGTGCCAGCAGTCCAACCGGGACAGTACCCGAAGCTTTCTTT
J gene: TRBJ2-3; V gene: TRBV16; clone size: once; D gene: TRBD1; CDR3 protein: CASSQDGTGAADTQYF; CDR3 DNA: TGTGCCAGCAGCCAAGACGGGACAGGGGCTGCAGATACGCAGTATTTT
J gene: TRBJ2-2; V gene: TRBV10-3; clone size: .; D gene: TRBD2; CDR3 protein: CAISERVASGTGELFF; CDR3 DNA: TGTGCCATCAGTGAGAGAGTGGCTAGCGGCACCGGGGAGCTGTTTTTT
J gene: TRBJ2-1; V gene: TRBV27; clone size: .; D gene: .; CDR3 protein: CASSPMGARGNEQFF; CDR3 DNA: TGTGCCAGCAGCCCTATGGGGGCTAGAGGGAATGAGCAGTTCTTC
J gene: TRBJ2-3; V gene: TRBV10-1; clone size: .; D gene: TRBD1; CDR3 protein: CASSRDSSLDTQYF; CDR3 DNA: TGCGCCAGCAGTCGGGACAGTTCTCTTGATACGCAGTATTTT